The rows below give T cell receptor beta chains drawn from one sample of a study of response to subunit inactivated influenza vaccine. TCRdb processed the RT-PCR reads anew with MiXCR; each CDR3 protein has one entry. In the table there are a few hundred thousand distinct CDR3 sequences, approximately 23% of which are singletons. The source was PBMCs from blood, collected roughly 20 months after vaccination. These TCRs come from a man in his fifties or sixties who received an inactivated influenza vaccine. Each CDR3 is given with its conserved first and last residue. D genes are given only for firm matches. Clone size is shown for a subset of rows, as once, few, many or a class of expanded clone.

D gene,J gene,V gene,clone size,CDR3 protein,CDR3 DNA
TRBD1,TRBJ1-5,TRBV20-1,few,CSASPRQGYQPQHF,TGCAGTGCTAGTCCAAGACAGGGGTATCAGCCCCAGCATTTT
.,TRBJ1-5,TRBV6-5,few,CASSYSNSGSSNQPQHF,TGTGCCAGCAGTTACTCGAATTCAGGGAGTAGCAATCAGCCCCAGCATTTT
.,TRBJ2-3,TRBV5-6,few,CASSSVQLTDTQYF,TGTGCCAGCAGCTCTGTTCAACTCACAGATACGCAGTATTTT
TRBD2,TRBJ2-3,TRBV10-3,.,CAISPLAGAPGDTQYF,TGTGCCATCAGCCCCCTAGCGGGAGCTCCGGGAGATACGCAGTATTTT
.,TRBJ1-5,TRBV20-1,.,CSAQMGGEGRQPQHF,TGCAGTGCTCAGATGGGCGGGGAAGGGAGACAGCCCCAGCATTTT
.,TRBJ2-1,TRBV29-1,few,CSVPYMGAPEQFF,TGCAGCGTCCCGTATATGGGGGCCCCTGAGCAGTTCTTC
.,TRBJ2-4,TRBV10-2,.,CASSEQGRAKNIQYF,TGCGCCAGCAGTGAACAGGGAAGAGCCAAAAACATTCAGTACTTC
TRBD1,TRBJ1-2,TRBV30,.,CAWSTGGSGYTF,TGTGCCTGGAGCACAGGGGGGTCGGGCTACACCTTC
TRBD1,TRBJ1-5,TRBV9,few,CASSRDREGNQPQHF,TGTGCCAGCAGCAGGGACAGGGAAGGGAACCAGCCCCAGCATTTT
.,TRBJ2-7,TRBV20-1,once,CSARDHGGGMVEQYF,TGCAGTGCTAGAGATCACGGAGGAGGCATGGTCGAGCAGTACTTC
.,TRBJ1-5,TRBV6-2/TRBV6-3,few,CAIRGSSRNQPQHF,TGTGCCATCCGAGGGTCCTCTCGCAATCAGCCCCAGCATTTT
TRBD1,TRBJ1-6,TRBV6-5,.,CASSYSYRGLDSPLHF,TGTGCCAGCAGTTACTCGTACAGGGGCTTGGATTCACCCCTCCACTTT
TRBD1,TRBJ1-3,TRBV7-2,few,CASSSQGQGYSGNTIYF,TGTGCCAGCAGCTCACAAGGACAGGGGTACTCTGGAAACACCATATATTTT
.,TRBJ1-6,TRBV3-1,many,CASSQENTHSPLHF,TGTGCCAGCAGCCAAGAGAACACACATTCACCCCTCCACTTT
TRBD1,TRBJ2-7,TRBV29-1,.,CSGGQDSYEQYF,TGCAGCGGGGGACAGGACTCCTACGAGCAGTACTTC
.,TRBJ2-5,TRBV20-1,.,CSAGSPGSQETQYF,TGCAGTGCGGGGAGTCCTGGGTCACAAGAGACCCAGTACTTC
.,TRBJ1-5,TRBV12-3/TRBV12-4,.,CTSSLLERGVISNQPQHF,TGTACCAGCAGTCTCCTTGAGAGGGGAGTAATTAGCAATCAGCCCCAGCATTTT
.,TRBJ1-1,TRBV29-1,.,CSVLGQYEAFF,TGCAGCGTTCTTGGACAGTATGAAGCTTTCTTT
TRBD1,TRBJ1-1,TRBV18,.,CASSPGQGAITEAFF,TGTGCCAGCTCACCAGGGCAGGGGGCTATCACTGAAGCTTTCTTT
TRBD1,TRBJ2-7,TRBV15,many,CATSTDREPYEQYF,TGTGCCACCAGCACGGACAGGGAGCCTTACGAGCAGTACTTC
TRBD2,TRBJ2-5,TRBV15,many,CATSGRGGSETQYF,TGTGCCACCAGTGGGAGGGGAGGATCGGAGACCCAGTACTTC
.,TRBJ2-7,TRBV7-2,.,CASSLGIRSYEQYF,TGTGCCAGCAGCTTAGGGATCCGCTCCTACGAGCAGTACTTC
.,TRBJ1-1,TRBV12-3/TRBV12-4,.,CASSLGFANTEAFF,TGTGCCAGCAGCCTAGGGTTCGCGAACACTGAAGCTTTCTTT
.,TRBJ1-2,TRBV4-1,few,CASSQVNGRALGDGYTF,TGCGCCAGCAGCCAAGTAAATGGACGAGCCCTCGGAGATGGCTACACCTTC
.,TRBJ1-2,TRBV7-2,.,CASRTLGYGYTF,TGTGCCAGCAGGACCTTGGGCTATGGCTACACCTTC
TRBD1,TRBJ1-6,TRBV30,.,CASDRETSPLHF,TGTGCCTCCGACAGGGAGACTTCACCCCTCCACTTT
TRBD2,TRBJ2-5,TRBV3-1,many,CASSPAGLAGETQYF,TGTGCCAGCAGCCCGGCCGGACTAGCGGGAGAGACCCAGTACTTC
TRBD1,TRBJ1-2,TRBV12-3/TRBV12-4,few,CASSQSRGKGYTF,TGTGCCAGCAGCCAAAGCAGGGGGAAGGGCTACACCTTC
TRBD1,TRBJ1-5,TRBV4-1,few,CASSQVGQRGQPQHF,TGCGCCAGCAGCCAAGTGGGACAGAGGGGCCAGCCCCAGCATTTT
.,TRBJ2-7,TRBV7-9,few,CATRRQNSYEQYF,TGTGCCACCCGGAGACAGAACTCCTACGAGCAGTACTTC
.,TRBJ1-3,TRBV4-3,many,CASSQERAPGNTIYF,TGCGCCAGCAGCCAAGAACGGGCGCCCGGAAACACCATATATTTT
.,TRBJ1-2,TRBV12-3/TRBV12-4,.,CATHPSRPDGYTF,TGTGCCACCCACCCCAGTAGGCCCGATGGCTACACCTTC
.,TRBJ1-6,TRBV5-1,.,CASSTSQGLGSPLHF,TGCGCCAGCAGCACCTCTCAGGGTCTCGGTTCACCCCTCCACTTT
.,TRBJ2-1,TRBV20-1,.,CSVAQGLF,TGCAGTGTCGCCCAGGGGTTATTC
TRBD1,TRBJ1-2,TRBV20-1,few,CSAVPGQGLYGYTF,TGCAGTGCTGTTCCGGGACAGGGACTTTATGGCTACACCTTC
TRBD1,TRBJ2-3,TRBV24-1,.,CATSDPPGQGTTDTQYF,TGTGCCACCAGTGATCCCCCTGGACAGGGCACCACAGATACGCAGTATTTT
TRBD1,TRBJ1-3,TRBV5-1,.,CASSEATGGAPAPGNTIYF,TGCGCCAGCAGCGAAGCAACAGGGGGTGCACCTGCCCCTGGAAACACCATATATTTT
.,TRBJ1-6,TRBV5-6,many,CASSPGPNSPLHF,TGTGCCAGCAGCCCCGGGCCTAATTCACCCCTCCACTTT
.,TRBJ1-1,TRBV27,.,CASSSPRGQVNTEAFF,TGTGCCAGCAGTTCTCCCCGAGGGCAGGTCAACACTGAAGCTTTCTTT
.,TRBJ1-2,TRBV7-2,.,CASSPLIDGYGYTF,TGTGCCAGCAGCCCCCTCATCGATGGCTATGGCTACACCTTC
TRBD2,TRBJ2-2,TRBV19,.,CASSKDSGGYTGELFF,TGTGCCAGTAGTAAAGATAGCGGGGGGTACACCGGGGAGCTGTTTTTT
TRBD1,TRBJ1-1,TRBV20-1,few,CSASAQGGLTEAFF,TGCAGTGCTAGTGCCCAGGGGGGCCTCACTGAAGCTTTCTTT
.,TRBJ1-1,TRBV6-5,few,CASSHPSDTRLGEDEAFF,TGTGCCAGCAGTCACCCCTCGGACACTAGATTAGGCGAGGATGAAGCTTTCTTT
TRBD1,TRBJ1-1,TRBV28,few,CASSGGKGAAEAFF,TGTGCCAGCAGTGGGGGGAAGGGGGCGGCTGAAGCTTTCTTT
.,TRBJ2-1,TRBV5-1,few,CASSPGTPGVGEQFF,TGCGCCAGCAGCCCAGGGACCCCCGGGGTCGGTGAGCAGTTCTTC
.,TRBJ1-1,TRBV20-1,many,CSARGGGLGAFF,TGCAGTGCTAGAGGGGGGGGACTTGGGGCTTTCTTT
.,TRBJ2-4,TRBV20-1,.,CSAIPDVRWNIQYF,TGCAGTGCTATCCCGGACGTACGATGGAACATTCAGTACTTC
.,TRBJ1-4,TRBV4-3,few,CASSQDSGATNEKLFF,TGCGCCAGCAGCCAAGATTCGGGGGCAACTAATGAAAAACTGTTTTTT